A single T cell receptor (beta chain) is shown here with its context. The CDR3 loop spans 13 amino acids. CDR1 and CDR2 (germline): GTSNPN, SVGIG (reference sequence). With 3 bases removed from V and 1 base from J, the gap between germline ends came to 9 bases. The data were taken from a study of control samples from healthy donors and cancer patients. Method: immunoSEQ multiplex PCR; TCRdb's copy keeps in-frame clones and lacks some. The repertoire holds approximately 170,000 clones, with more than 80% as singletons. This receptor was taken from a man in his thirties or forties in good health. The rearrangement uses TRBV30 and TRBJ1-1; D possibly corresponds to TRBD1 (5 bases). Specimen: blood. CDR3 region: CAWRATGNTEAFF. In nucleotides, the CDR3 is TGTGCCTGGAGGGCAACAGGGAACACTGAAGCTTTCTTT.